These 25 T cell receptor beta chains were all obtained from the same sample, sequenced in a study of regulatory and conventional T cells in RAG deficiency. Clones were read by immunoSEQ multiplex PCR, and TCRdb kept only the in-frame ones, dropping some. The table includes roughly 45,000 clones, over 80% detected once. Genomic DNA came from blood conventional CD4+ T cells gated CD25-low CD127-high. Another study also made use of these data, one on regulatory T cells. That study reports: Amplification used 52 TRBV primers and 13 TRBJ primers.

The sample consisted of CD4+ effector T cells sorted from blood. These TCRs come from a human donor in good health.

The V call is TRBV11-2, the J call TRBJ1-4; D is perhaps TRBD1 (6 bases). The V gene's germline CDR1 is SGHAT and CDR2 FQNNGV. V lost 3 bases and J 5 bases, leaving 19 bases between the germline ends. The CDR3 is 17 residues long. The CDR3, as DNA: TGTGCCAGCAGCTTGGCCCTAAGGGAGGGGGTAAATGAAAAACTGTTTTTT. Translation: CASSLALREGVNEKLFF. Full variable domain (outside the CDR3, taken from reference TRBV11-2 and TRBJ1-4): EAGVAQSPRYKIIEKRQSVAFWCNPISGHATLYWYQQILGQGPKLLIQFQNNGVVDDSQLPKDRFSAERLKGVDSTLKIQPAKLEDSAVYLCASSLALREGVNEKLFFGSGTQLSVL.

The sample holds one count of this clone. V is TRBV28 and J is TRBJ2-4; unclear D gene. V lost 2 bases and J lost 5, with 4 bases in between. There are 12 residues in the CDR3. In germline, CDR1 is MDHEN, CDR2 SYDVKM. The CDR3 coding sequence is TGTGCCAGCAGTTTAAAGGAAAACATTCAGTACTTC. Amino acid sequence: CASSLKENIQYF. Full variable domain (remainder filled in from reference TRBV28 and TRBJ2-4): DVKVTQSSRYLVKRTGEKVFLECVQDMDHENMFWYRQDPGLGLRLIYFSYDVKMKEKGDIPEGYSVSREKKERFSLILESASTNQTSMYLCASSLKENIQYFGAGTRLSVL.

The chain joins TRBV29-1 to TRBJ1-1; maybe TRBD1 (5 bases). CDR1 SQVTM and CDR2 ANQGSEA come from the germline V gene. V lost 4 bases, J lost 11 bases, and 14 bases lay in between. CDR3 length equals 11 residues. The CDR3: CSVVGVGMAFF. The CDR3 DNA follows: TGCAGCGTTGTGGGGGTCGGAATGGCTTTCTTT.

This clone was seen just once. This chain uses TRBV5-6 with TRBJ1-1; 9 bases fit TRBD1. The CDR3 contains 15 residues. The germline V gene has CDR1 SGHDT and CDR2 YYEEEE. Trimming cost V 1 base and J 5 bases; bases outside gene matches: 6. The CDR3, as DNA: TGTGCCAGCAGCTTGACCGGGACAGGGCGAACTGAAGCTTTCTTT. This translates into CASSLTGTGRTEAFF.

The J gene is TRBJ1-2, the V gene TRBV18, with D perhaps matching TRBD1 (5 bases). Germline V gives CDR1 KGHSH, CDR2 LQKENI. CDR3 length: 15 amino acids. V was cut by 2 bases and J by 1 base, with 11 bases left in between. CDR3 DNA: TGTGCCAGCTCACCATGGGGCGAGGGTAACTATGGCTACACCTTC. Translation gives CASSPWGEGNYGYTF.

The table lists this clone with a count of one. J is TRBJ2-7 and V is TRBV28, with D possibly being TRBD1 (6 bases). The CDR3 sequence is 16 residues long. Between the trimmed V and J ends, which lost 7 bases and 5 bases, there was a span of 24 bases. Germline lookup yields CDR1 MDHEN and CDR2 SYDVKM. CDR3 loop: CASKKPSPGVSDEQYF. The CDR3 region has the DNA TGTGCCAGCAAAAAACCCTCCCCAGGGGTAAGCGACGAGCAGTACTTC.

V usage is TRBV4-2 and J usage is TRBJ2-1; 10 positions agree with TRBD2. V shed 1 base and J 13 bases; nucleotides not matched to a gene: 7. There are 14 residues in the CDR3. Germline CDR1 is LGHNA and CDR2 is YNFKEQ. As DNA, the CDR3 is TGTGCCAGCAGCCAAGGTCGAGCGGGGGGGCCTCAGTTCTTC. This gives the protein CASSQGRAGGPQFF.

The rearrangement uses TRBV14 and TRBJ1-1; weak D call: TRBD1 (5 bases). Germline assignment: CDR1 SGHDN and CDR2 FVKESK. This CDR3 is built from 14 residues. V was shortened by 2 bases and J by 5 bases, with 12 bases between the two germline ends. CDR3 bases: TGTGCCAGCAGCCAACGCTTCAGGGATACTGAAGCTTTCTTT. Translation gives CASSQRFRDTEAFF. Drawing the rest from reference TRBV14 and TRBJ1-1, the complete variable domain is EAGVTQFPSHSVIEKGQTVTLRCDPISGHDNLYWYRRVMGKEIKFLLHFVKESKQDESGMPNNRFLAERTGGTYSTLKVQPAELEDSGVYFCASSQRFRDTEAFFGQGTRLTVV.

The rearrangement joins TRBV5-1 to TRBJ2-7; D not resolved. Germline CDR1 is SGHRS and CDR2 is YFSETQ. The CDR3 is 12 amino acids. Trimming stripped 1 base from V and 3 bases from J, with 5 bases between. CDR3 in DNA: TGCGCCAGCAGCTTGTCAGGCTACGAGCAGTACTTC. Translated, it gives CASSLSGYEQYF.

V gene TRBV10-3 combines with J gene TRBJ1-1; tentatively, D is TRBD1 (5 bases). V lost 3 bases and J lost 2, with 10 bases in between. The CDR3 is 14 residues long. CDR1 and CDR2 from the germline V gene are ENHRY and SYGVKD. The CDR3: CAISERGGNTEAFF. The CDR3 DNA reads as TGTGCCATCAGTGAACGGGGGGGAAACACTGAAGCTTTCTTT.

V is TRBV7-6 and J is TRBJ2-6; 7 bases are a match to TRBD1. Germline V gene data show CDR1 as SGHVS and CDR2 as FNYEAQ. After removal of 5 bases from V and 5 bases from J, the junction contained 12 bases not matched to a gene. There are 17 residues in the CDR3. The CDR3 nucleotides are TGTGCCAGCAGCGCGAGACAGGGTGATAAATGGGCCAACGTCCTGACTTTC. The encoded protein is CASSARQGDKWANVLTF.

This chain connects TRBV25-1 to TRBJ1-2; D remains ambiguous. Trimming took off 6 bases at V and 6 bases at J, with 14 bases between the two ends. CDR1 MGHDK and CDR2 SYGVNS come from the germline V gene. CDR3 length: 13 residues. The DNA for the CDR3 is TGTGCCAGCAGCCCGGGTCGAACGGATGGCTACACCTTC. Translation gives CASSPGRTDGYTF.

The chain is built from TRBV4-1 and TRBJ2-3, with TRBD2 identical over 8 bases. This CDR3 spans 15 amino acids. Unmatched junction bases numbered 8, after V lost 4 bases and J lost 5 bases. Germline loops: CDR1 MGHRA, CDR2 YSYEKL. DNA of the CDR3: TGCGCCAGCAGCCGGGAAGCGGGAGCTGTAGATACGCAGTATTTT. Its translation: CASSREAGAVDTQYF.

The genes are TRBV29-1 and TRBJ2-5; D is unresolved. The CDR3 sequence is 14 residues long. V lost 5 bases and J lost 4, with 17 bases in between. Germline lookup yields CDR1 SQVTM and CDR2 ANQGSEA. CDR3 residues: CSVYSTLRPETQYF. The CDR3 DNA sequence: TGCAGCGTTTACAGCACCTTAAGGCCAGAGACCCAGTACTTC.

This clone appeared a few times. The CDR3, as DNA: TGCAGTGCTAGAATAGCGGGAACGCAGTATTTT. Its protein product is CSARIAGTQYF. This chain joins TRBV20-1 and TRBJ2-3; 8 bases are a match to TRBD2. Trimming removed 2 bases from V and 9 bases from J; junction bases left unmatched: 1. Germline CDR1 DFQATT, CDR2 SNEGSKA (reference sequence). This CDR3 contains 11 residues.

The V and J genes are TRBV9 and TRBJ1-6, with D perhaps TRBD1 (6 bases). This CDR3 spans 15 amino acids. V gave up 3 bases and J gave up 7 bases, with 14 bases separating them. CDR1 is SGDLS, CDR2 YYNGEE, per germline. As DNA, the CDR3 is TGTGCCAGCAGCGGGAGGACAGAGCGAAATTCACCCCTCCACTTT. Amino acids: CASSGRTERNSPLHF.

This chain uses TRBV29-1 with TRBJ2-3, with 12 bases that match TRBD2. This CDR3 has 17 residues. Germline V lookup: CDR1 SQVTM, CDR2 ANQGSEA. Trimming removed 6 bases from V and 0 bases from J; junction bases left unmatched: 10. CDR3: CSVAALAGGSSTDTQYF. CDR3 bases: TGCAGCGTCGCAGCTCTAGCGGGAGGGTCTAGCACAGATACGCAGTATTTT.

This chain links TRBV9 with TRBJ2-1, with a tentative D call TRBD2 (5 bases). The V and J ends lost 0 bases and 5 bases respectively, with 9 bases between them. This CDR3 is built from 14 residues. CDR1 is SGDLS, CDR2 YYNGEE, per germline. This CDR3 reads CASSVGPGNNEQFF. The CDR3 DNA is TGTGCCAGCAGCGTAGGACCGGGGAACAATGAGCAGTTCTTC.

DNA for the CDR3: TGTGCCAGCAGAGCCGGGACGGTCAATTCACCCCTCCACTTT. It yields the protein CASRAGTVNSPLHF. V usage is TRBV2 and J usage is TRBJ1-6, with a possible D match to TRBD1 (5 bases). The CDR3 loop spans 14 amino acids. The V end was cut by 6 bases, the J end by 7 bases, with 13 bases between. CDR1 and CDR2 (germline): SNHLY, FYNNEI.

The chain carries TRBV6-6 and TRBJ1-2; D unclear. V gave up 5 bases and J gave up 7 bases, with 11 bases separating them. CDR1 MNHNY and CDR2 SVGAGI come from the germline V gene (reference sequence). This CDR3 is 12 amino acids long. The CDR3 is CASSESLGGYTF. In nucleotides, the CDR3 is TGTGCCAGCAGTGAGTCTTTGGGTGGCTACACCTTC.

The CDR3: CAWSVGRVDSGANVLTF. The CDR3 DNA sequence: TGTGCCTGGAGTGTAGGGCGGGTGGACTCTGGGGCCAACGTCCTGACTTTC. V and J are TRBV30 and TRBJ2-6; perhaps TRBD2 as D (5 bases). V lost 0 bases and J lost 0, with 12 bases in between. The CDR3 loop spans 17 amino acids. CDR1 and CDR2 from the germline V gene are GTSNPN and SVGIG (reference sequence).

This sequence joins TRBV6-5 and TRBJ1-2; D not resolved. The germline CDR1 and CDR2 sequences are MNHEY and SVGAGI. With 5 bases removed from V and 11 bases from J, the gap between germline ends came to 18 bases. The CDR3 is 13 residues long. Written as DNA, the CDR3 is TGTGCCAGCAGTGAACCTCGTGGCTTATGGTACACCTTC. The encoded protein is CASSEPRGLWYTF.

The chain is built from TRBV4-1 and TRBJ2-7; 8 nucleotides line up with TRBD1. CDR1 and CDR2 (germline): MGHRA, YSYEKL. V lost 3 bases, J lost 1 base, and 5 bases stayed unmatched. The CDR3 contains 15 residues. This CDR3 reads CASSHQTGESYEQYF. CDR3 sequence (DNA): TGCGCCAGCAGCCACCAGACAGGGGAATCCTACGAGCAGTACTTC.

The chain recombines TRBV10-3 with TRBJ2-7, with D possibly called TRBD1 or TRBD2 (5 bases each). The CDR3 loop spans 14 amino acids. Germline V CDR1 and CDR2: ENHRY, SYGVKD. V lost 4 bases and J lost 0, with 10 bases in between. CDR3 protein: CAISAGTSSYEQYF. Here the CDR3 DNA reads TGTGCCATCAGTGCGGGGACCAGCTCCTACGAGCAGTACTTC.

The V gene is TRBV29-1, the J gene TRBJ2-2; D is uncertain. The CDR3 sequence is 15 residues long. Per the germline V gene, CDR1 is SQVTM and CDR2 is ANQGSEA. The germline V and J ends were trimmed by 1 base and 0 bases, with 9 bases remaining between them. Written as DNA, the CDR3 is TGCAGCGTTGAAGTATGGCAGTCGAACACCGGGGAGCTGTTTTTT. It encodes CSVEVWQSNTGELFF.